This TCR beta chain was obtained from a study of cytomegalovirus exposure and HLA in healthy donors (dated by TCRdb to the late 2010s). About the study as a whole: In an earlier analysis of 587 of the donors, 250 to 350 Gb of sequence data and 90 million to 120 million unique TCR beta sequences from 180 million or so T cells were reported. An early release covering just under 650 HLA-typed donors comprised 250 to 350 gigabases of sequencing data and 85 million to 100 million unique TCR sequences. The genetic ancestry cluster associated with self-reported Caucasian donors included over 65% of the roughly 410 genotyped donors. The aim of the study was to test whether cataloging public T cell receptors could identify signatures of past pathogen exposure. Using immunosequencing, the study profiled T cell repertoires from around 670 subjects and related those repertoires to cytomegalovirus serostatus. A separate validation cohort of roughly 120 different subjects was used in addition to the roughly 700-subject first cohort. To predict cytomegalovirus infection status, the study combined high-throughput TCR immunosequencing, statistical association of individual TCRs with disease status, and machine learning. To study patterns of TCR occurrence, a later analysis re-analyzed previously published TCR beta repertoires from 550 to 800 donors and added high-resolution HLA genotyping. In the later analysis, no new phenotypic data were used to find candidate immune exposures; instead, reliance was placed on TCR beta sequences and their occurrence across donors. An earlier analysis of about 600 of the donors used high-throughput TCR beta sequencing to judge whether each TCR beta V gene segment behaved as functional or pseudogenic. Donor age, sex, ethnicity and CMV serostatus were collected together with the repertoire data. In a later genetic analysis, genome-wide SNP genotypes for about three fifths of the roughly 670 donors were used, and that subset was treated as a discovery cohort. All discovery cohort repertoires had been generated on a single sequencing platform. Class I and class II HLA loci were covered by the typing at four-digit resolution. The number of donors typed differed by locus, with about 629-630 for A, B, C, DRB1 and DQB1, roughly 550 for DQA1, under 610 for DPA1, and around 460 for DPB1. Four or five DR-DQ haplotypes were treated as single units for association and clustering because of strong linkage in the cohort. Among some 400 genotyped donors of the cohort, an average of about 240,000 unique TCR beta nucleotide sequences were sequenced per donor, around 20% of them non-productive. Broader findings and caveats from the paper: In an earlier analysis of over 550 of the donors, most TCR beta V segments were observed in productive rearrangements about 90% or about 30% of the time, broadly matching IMGT annotations. While some public TCRs were present in many individuals, most TCR sequences turned up only very rarely across donors. A later genetic analysis reported fewer N-insertions in productive TCRs among donors in an Asian-associated ancestry cluster than the roughly 700-donor mean. In a later analysis, HLA-associated TCR beta chains showed more clonal expansion and lower generation probabilities than non-associated chains that were equally common. A further reported finding was that TCR beta sequences accurately predicted the HLA-A and HLA-B alleles for most subjects in the first cohort. The classifier was reported to diagnose cytomegalovirus status with high specificity and sensitivity in both the original cohort and the validation cohort. The presence/absence analyses assumed that sequencing depth was roughly uniform across donors, and that assumption may not be true. Immune exposure information for the cohort was limited to CMV serostatus. Fewer than 20 rarely observed V segments, including chromosome 9 orphons, were excluded from the earlier analysis of approximately 500 of the donors because counts were too low. HLA typing was unavailable for some donors at each locus, so association tests used only the typed subset. According to a later analysis, TCR association rates differed among HLA loci, with DRB1 alleles showing the most associated TCRs and HLA-C alleles showing the fewest. In this cohort, only TCR beta chains were sequenced, and detectable features were limited by the absence of alpha or paired-chain data. The study listed approximately 150 TCR beta chains as associated with cytomegalovirus. At a false discovery rate of 0.05, a later analysis linked 15,000 to 20,000 TCR beta sequences to specific HLA alleles. The authors suggested that the approach could potentially be extended to other disease states and immunological phenotypes. In a later genetic analysis, a missense DCLRE1C variant was associated with V-gene and J-gene trimming of TCR beta chains, and the association was replicated in an independent cohort. Linkage disequilibrium might explain the correlated functional status among segregating V segments, but an unknown experimental factor could not be ruled out. A later analysis reported that several top co-occurrence clusters appeared linked to parvovirus B19, influenza, CMV and Epstein-Barr virus. A cluster of highly shared sequence variants was judged likely to represent a technical artifact of the sequencing pipeline. Strong co-occurrence of HLA alleles, especially DR and DQ, made assigning TCR associations to individual alleles difficult. Three of the identified cytomegalovirus-associated TCR beta chains were confirmed in vitro to be specific for cytomegalovirus antigens. In a later analysis, most CMV-associated TCR beta chains were found to appear HLA-restricted, with HLA associations seemingly driven largely by CMV exposure.

Comment on this clone: This clone's antigen is unknown.

In total, over 600 healthy bone marrow donors made up the cohort. At the time of sampling, all cohort members were nominally healthy, though unrecorded immune exposures were likely present. The donor tested CMV seropositive, placing the donor among the roughly 300 seropositive members of the cohort. Every donor gave a peripheral blood sample, and the peripheral blood mononuclear cells from that sample were used for TCR beta sequencing. Genomic DNA extraction from the blood cell samples was performed with the Qiagen DNeasy Blood Extraction Kit. The method was the immunoSEQ multiplex PCR assay. A mixture of 60 forward primers for TCR Vbeta segments and 13 reverse primers for TCR Jbeta segments was used in the multiplex PCR. The CDR3 region of rearranged TCR beta genes was amplified from genomic DNA by a multiplex PCR assay. Amplified TCR beta libraries were sequenced as 87-base-pair reads on the Illumina HiSeq System. In the paper's pipeline: In a later analysis, 80 million or so unique TCR beta chains were counted across the roughly 610 repertoires, and roughly 10 million of these chains were shared by at least two donors. A nearest-neighbor algorithm error-corrected the raw reads and collapsed the reads into unique sequences, merging closely related sequences to remove PCR and sequencing errors. Alignment of CDR3 sequences to IMGT reference sequences was used to assign V, D and J gene segments. For a sequence to be retained, a match of at least six nucleotides was required to both a V gene segment and a J gene segment. Rearrangements were classified as productive when the CDR3 lacked stop codons and remained in frame with V and J, and all other rearrangements were classified as non-productive. CDR3 was defined according to IMGT convention as the region running from the second conserved V-encoded cysteine to the conserved J-encoded phenylalanine. The earlier analysis of approximately 590 of the donors excluded any sequence lacking an unambiguous match to a single V gene segment. An earlier analysis of a few hundred of the donors classified V segments as functional when productive rearrangements were above 56.7% and as segregating when the standard deviation between donors was above 5%. A statistical classification framework was developed to diagnose cytomegalovirus status using the catalog of TCR beta chain sequences. In a later analysis, TCR nucleotide sequences were compared against IMGT/GENE-DB human TR gene sequences so that V and J genes could be assigned. In a later analysis, CDR3 sequences and most-parsimonious VDJ recombination scenarios were assigned using the TCRdist pipeline. In a later analysis, each TCR beta chain was defined by its CDR3 amino acid sequence together with its V-gene family, and reads without a unique V-gene family were excluded. To address suspected cross-contamination and a sequencing artifact, a later analysis removed a few hundred highly shared, low-generation-probability nucleotide sequences. For each public chain, a later analysis derived a clonal expansion index from normalized ranks of inferred template counts within each repertoire. In a later analysis, generation probabilities were computed using a VDJ recombination model fitted to out-of-frame rearrangements, and the results were checked against IGoR. A later analysis scored TCR-TCR, TCR-HLA and TCR-CMV co-occurrence with hypergeometric tests, applying a repertoire-size bias correction to TCR pairs. To estimate false discovery rates, a later analysis permuted the HLA or CMV assignments 20 times. In a later analysis, co-occurring TCRs were grouped using DBSCAN, and TCRdist sequence similarity was added for clustering within HLA-allele-positive subsets. Repertoires with fewer than 30,000 or more than 120,000 public chains were left out of co-occurrence clustering, as were four to six repertoires with anomalous nucleotide sharing. In its TCRdb copy, this immuneACCESS table keeps in-frame sequences only and misses some clones. Where compared with another copy, unresolved V genes explain less than half of these, and the others have no known cause. Clone size and V and J calls were adopted from that table, with D and trimming inferred from the DNA. This sample's table has entries for some 200,000 clones. The ten largest make up around 1.1% of the sample.

The receptor's source is a girl aged 2-10 years in good health and CMV-seropositive. The specimen sequenced was PBMCs.

The DNA reads TGTGCCAGTAGTAATACCCGGGCGGGAGGGCCCGTGGAGCAGTTCTTC. The translation is CASSNTRAGGPVEQFF. The receptor chain draws on TRBV19 and TRBJ2-1; 9 bases in the junction line up with TRBD2. Taken from cysteine to phenylalanine, the CDR3 has 16 residues. The entry retains the CDR3 DNA only, 48 bases that are in frame from base 1. The V end gives up 4 bases and the J end 10 bases, leaving 14 bases in the junction not matched to a gene. According to the germline V gene (reference sequence), CDR1 reads LNHDA and CDR2 reads SQIVND.